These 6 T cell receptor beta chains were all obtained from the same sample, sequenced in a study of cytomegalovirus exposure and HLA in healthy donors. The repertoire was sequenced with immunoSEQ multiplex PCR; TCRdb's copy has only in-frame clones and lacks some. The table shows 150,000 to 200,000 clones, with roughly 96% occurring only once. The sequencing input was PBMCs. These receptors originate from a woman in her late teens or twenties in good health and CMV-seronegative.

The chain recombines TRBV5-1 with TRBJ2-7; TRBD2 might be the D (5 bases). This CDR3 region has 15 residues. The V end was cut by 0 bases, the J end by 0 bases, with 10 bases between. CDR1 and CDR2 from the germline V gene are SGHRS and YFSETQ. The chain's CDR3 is CASSLASGSSYEQYF. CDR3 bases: TGCGCCAGCAGCTTGGCCTCGGGGTCCTCCTACGAGCAGTACTTC.

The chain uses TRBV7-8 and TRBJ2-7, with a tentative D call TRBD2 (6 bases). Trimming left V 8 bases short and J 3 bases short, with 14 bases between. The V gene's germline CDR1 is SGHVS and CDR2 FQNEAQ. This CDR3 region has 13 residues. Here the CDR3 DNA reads TGTGCCAGCGGCCGGGACTCCAGCTACGAGCAGTACTTC. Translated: CASGRDSSYEQYF. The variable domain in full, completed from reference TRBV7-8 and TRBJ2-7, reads GAGVSQSPRYKVAKRGQDVALRCDPISGHVSLFWYQQALGQGPEFLTYFQNEAQLDKSGLPSDRFFAERPEGSVSTLKIQRTQQEDSAVYLCASGRDSSYEQYFGPGTRLTVT.

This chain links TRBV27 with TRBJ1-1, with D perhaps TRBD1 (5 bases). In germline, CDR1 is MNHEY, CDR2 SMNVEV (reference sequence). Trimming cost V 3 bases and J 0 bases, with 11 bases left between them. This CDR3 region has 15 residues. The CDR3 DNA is TGTGCCAGCAGTTTTCGCACAGGCGTGAACACTGAAGCTTTCTTT. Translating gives CASSFRTGVNTEAFF.

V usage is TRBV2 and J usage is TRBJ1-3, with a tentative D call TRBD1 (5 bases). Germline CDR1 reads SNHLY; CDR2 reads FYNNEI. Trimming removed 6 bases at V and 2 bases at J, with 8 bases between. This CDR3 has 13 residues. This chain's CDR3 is CASSRAAGNTIYF. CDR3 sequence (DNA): TGTGCCAGCAGCAGGGCCGCTGGAAACACCATATATTTT.

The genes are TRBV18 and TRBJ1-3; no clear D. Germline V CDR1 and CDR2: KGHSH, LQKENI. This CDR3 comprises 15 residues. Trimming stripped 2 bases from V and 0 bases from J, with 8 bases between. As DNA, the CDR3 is TGTGCCAGCTCACCAACTAAGGTCTCTGGAAACACCATATATTTT. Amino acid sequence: CASSPTKVSGNTIYF. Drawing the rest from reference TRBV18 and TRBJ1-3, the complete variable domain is NAGVMQNPRHLVRRRGQEARLRCSPMKGHSHVYWYRQLPEEGLKFMVYLQKENIIDESGMPKERFSAEFPKEGPSILRIQQVVRGDSAAYFCASSPTKVSGNTIYFGEGSWLTVV.

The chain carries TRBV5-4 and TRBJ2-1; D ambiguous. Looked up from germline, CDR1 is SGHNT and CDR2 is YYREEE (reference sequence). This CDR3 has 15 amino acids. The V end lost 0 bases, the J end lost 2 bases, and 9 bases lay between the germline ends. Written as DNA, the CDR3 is TGTGCCAGCAGCTTGGACCGCGTCCCCTACAATGAGCAGTTCTTC. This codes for CASSLDRVPYNEQFF.